This T cell receptor (beta chain) was documented in a study of shared clonotypes between healthy human individuals. Points from the study as a whole: The naive CD4 repertoires of a few donors were compared, and approximately 5% of clonotypes were shared.

Nashville, Tennessee was home to all donors, who were Caucasian adults. This CDR3 contains 16 residues. J lost 4 bases, V lost 3 bases, and 8 bases had no gene match. The germline V gene has CDR1 MNHEY and CDR2 SMNVEV (reference sequence). As to this clone: Its specificity is not known.

The protocol was immunoSEQ multiplex PCR, while the TCRdb copy is restricted to in-frame clones and leaves out a portion. The data show a few million clones, more than 80% seen once. Sequencing used naive CD4+ T cells from PBMCs. The subset was: CD45RA+ positively selected. The sequence derives from a man aged 18 to 29 in good health. Some clones in this sample may be carry-over from other donors' samples. This sequence joins TRBV27 and TRBJ1-2; 10 nucleotides agree with TRBD1. The CDR3 protein is CASSLGRGQGPYGYTF. CDR3 nucleotides: TGTGCCAGCAGTTTGGGTAGGGGACAGGGGCCCTATGGCTACACCTTC.